The rows below give T cell receptor beta chains drawn from one sample of a study of response to subunit inactivated influenza vaccine. MiXCR was run by TCRdb on the RT-PCR reads, yielding one entry per CDR3 protein. The sample holds around 150,000 distinct CDR3 sequences, approximately 10% seen once. The source was non-naive T cells sorted from PBMCs, collected more than 35 days after vaccination. The receptors stem from a man aged 50-60 years who received an inactivated influenza vaccine. Both conserved end residues are part of each CDR3.

v_gene	j_gene	len	CDR3aa
TRBV19	TRBJ2-1	17	CASSPPSGSTSYNEQFF
TRBV29-1	TRBJ2-3	12	CSVEGNTDTQYF
TRBV9	TRBJ1-5	15	CASSADQGLTGPQHF
TRBV3-1	TRBJ1-2	16	CASSQASREPYYGYTF
TRBV2	TRBJ2-3	14	CASIDGQVTDTQYF
TRBV7-2	TRBJ2-3	17	CASSSAFSVISTDTQYF
TRBV5-5	TRBJ2-3	14	CASSFPDSPDTQYF
TRBV7-8	TRBJ2-7	16	CASSLGTGRGAYEQYF
TRBV27	TRBJ2-7	14	CASSRGMSSYEQYF
TRBV18	TRBJ1-1	11	CASSGQTEAFF
TRBV4-2	TRBJ2-5	14	CASSQDLGGKTQYF
TRBV11-2	TRBJ2-5	21	CASSPILTGGDPGSYQETQYF
TRBV7-6	TRBJ2-3	19	CASSLRRLGGAGGTDTQYF
TRBV12-3/TRBV12-4	TRBJ2-2	14	CASSPRRETGELFF
TRBV5-6	TRBJ2-7	16	CANSPRLAGPMAEQYF